The 5 T cell receptor beta chains given below trace back to one sample, sequenced in a study of T-cell reconstitution after alpha-beta-depleted transplantation in children. This sample's TCRbeta library carried unique molecular identifier barcodes. TCRdb used MiXCR to reprocess the PCR reads, holding one entry per CDR3 protein. Among about 120,000 distinct CDR3 sequences, 9% to 12% were seen once, and the ten largest hold 34%. The specimen comprised PBMCs, sampled before TCRalphabeta/CD19-depleted stem cell transplant. These receptors came from a boy between 2 and 10 years old with acute lymphoblastic leukemia, due to receive a stem cell transplant.

A single count supports this clonotype. The chain has TRBV15 and TRBJ2-5; 8 bases are a match to TRBD1. V was clipped by 5 bases and J by 2 bases; unmatched bases: 7. Germline loops: CDR1 LNHNV, CDR2 YYDKDF (reference sequence). This CDR3 is 15 amino acids long. The CDR3 loop is CATSRRTGRQETQYF. CDR3 bases: TGTGCCACCAGCCGAAGGACAGGGCGTCAAGAGACCCAGTACTTC.

The chain employs TRBV30 and TRBJ2-1; D is uncertain. V was cut by 2 bases and J by 8 bases, with 13 bases left in between. The germline V gene encodes CDR1 GTSNPN and CDR2 SVGIG (reference sequence). The CDR3 is 13 residues long. CDR3 sequence: CAWSPGGRDEQFF. Written as DNA, the CDR3 is TGTGCCTGGAGTCCCGGTGGGCGAGATGAGCAGTTCTTC.

V gene TRBV7-9 combines with J gene TRBJ2-7; 7 nucleotides line up with TRBD1. This CDR3 has 17 residues. With V trimmed by 5 bases and J by 1 base, 14 bases remained unmatched. The germline CDR1 and CDR2 sequences are SEHNR and FQNEAQ (reference sequence). CDR3 sequence: CASSPGQVPILSYEQYF. The CDR3 coding sequence is TGTGCCAGCAGCCCTGGACAGGTTCCTATACTTTCCTACGAGCAGTACTTC.

This clonotype was counted many times. V is TRBV7-4 and J is TRBJ2-5; the D gene is possibly TRBD2 (5 bases). The CDR3 spans 15 residues. V lost 4 bases and J lost 7, with 19 bases in between. Germline CDR1 and CDR2: SGHVT and SQSDAQ. CDR3 sequence: CASSSYRLAAGTQYF. CDR3 nucleotide sequence: TGTGCCAGCAGCTCCTACCGACTGGCCGCGGGGACCCAGTACTTC.

This clonotype was counted between two and nine times. V gene TRBV15 combines with J gene TRBJ1-2, with a weak D call TRBD1 (5 bases). Germline CDR1 LNHNV, CDR2 YYDKDF (reference sequence). CDR3 length: 15 amino acids. With 3 bases removed from V and 3 bases from J, the gap between germline ends came to 14 bases. The CDR3 region has the DNA TGTGCCACCAGCAGTTCCTTGGGAGGGGACTATGGCTACACCTTC. This codes for CATSSSLGGDYGYTF.